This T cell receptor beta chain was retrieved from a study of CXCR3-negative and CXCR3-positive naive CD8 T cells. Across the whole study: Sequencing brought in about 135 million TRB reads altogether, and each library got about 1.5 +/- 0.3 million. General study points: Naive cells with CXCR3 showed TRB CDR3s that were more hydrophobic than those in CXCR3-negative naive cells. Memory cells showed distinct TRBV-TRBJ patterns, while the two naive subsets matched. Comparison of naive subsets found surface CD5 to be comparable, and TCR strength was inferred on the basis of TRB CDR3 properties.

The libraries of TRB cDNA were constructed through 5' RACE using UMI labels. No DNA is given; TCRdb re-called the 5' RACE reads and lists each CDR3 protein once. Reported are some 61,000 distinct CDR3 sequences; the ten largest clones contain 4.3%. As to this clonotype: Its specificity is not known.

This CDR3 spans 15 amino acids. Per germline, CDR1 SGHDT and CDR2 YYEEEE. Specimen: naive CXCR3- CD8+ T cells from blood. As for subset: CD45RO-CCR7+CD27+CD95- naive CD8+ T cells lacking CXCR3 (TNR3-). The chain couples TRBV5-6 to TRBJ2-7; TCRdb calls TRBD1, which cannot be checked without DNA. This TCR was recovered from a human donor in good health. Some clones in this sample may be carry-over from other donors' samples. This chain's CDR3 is CASSSSGTGDREQYF.